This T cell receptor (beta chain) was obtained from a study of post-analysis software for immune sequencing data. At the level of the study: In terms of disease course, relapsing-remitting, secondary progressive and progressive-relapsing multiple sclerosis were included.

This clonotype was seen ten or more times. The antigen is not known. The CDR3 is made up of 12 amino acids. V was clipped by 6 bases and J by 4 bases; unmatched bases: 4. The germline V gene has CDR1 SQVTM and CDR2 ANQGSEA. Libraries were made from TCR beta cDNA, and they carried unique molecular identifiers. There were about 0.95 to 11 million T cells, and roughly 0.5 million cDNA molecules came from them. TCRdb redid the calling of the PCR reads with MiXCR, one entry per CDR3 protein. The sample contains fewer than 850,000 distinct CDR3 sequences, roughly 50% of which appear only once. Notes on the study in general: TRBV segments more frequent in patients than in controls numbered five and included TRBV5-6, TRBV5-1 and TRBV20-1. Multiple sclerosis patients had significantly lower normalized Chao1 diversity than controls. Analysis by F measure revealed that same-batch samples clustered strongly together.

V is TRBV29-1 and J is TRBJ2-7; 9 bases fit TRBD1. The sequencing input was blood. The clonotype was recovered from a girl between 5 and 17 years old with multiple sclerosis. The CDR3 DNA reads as TGCAGCGTCGCTGGACAGGGGTACGAGCAGTACTTC. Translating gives CSVAGQGYEQYF.